This T cell receptor beta chain came from a study of T cells in Graves' hyperthyroidism and ophthalmopathy. Study in general: Peripheral blood sampling occurred at initial diagnosis, before any treatment.

As to this clonotype: The antigen is unknown.

Between the trimmed V and J ends, which lost 7 bases and 5 bases, there was a span of 14 bases. This CDR3 comprises 12 residues. Germline CDR1 reads SQVTM; CDR2 reads ANQGSEA. The study's findings and limits: Stable hyperthyroidism was separated from ophthalmopathy by a model based on 13 V-J features.

The CDR3 regions of TCR beta were amplified from RNA transcripts. The TCR CDR3 first-round RT-PCR relied on the HTBI primer set. TCRdb re-called the multiplex PCR reads with MiXCR, one entry per CDR3 protein. The table records about 280,000 distinct CDR3 sequences, approximately 26% of them present only once. Sequenced: blood. The TCR originated in a man in his forties with Graves' hyperthyroidism that later progressed to Graves' ophthalmopathy. This rearrangement joins TRBV29-1 to TRBJ2-5; perhaps TRBD1 as D (6 bases). DNA for the CDR3: TGCAGCGGATTAACAGGGTGGGAGACCCAGTACTTC. Residues: CSGLTGWETQYF.